One and the same sample provided the 17 T cell receptor beta chains below, sequenced in a study of blood T cells in healthy people across ages. A second PCR of 7 to 11 cycles used a sample-barcoded 5' primer and a J-beta primer mix. Each CDR3 protein is one row after TCRdb ran MiXCR on the 5' RACE reads. The sample records 1.5 million to 2 million distinct CDR3 sequences, approximately 30% being singletons. The source material was blood. The receptors shown here come from a woman aged 30 to 39 in good health.

The chain recombines TRBV7-9 with TRBJ2-5; TRBD2 matches 8 bases. The CDR3 is 17 amino acids. With 5 bases clipped from V and 5 bases from J, the junction kept 16 bases outside the gene matches. CDR1 and CDR2 from the germline V gene are SEHNR and FQNEAQ (reference sequence). The CDR3 bases are TGTGCCAGCAGCCCGTTCGGCGGGAGGTCAACTTGGGAGACCCAGTACTTC. This gives the protein CASSPFGGRSTWETQYF.

There are a few counts of this clonotype. The chain employs TRBV20-1 and TRBJ2-7; TRBD1 agrees at 12 bases. Germline lookup yields CDR1 DFQATT and CDR2 SNEGSKA (reference sequence). V was pared by 2 bases and J by 2 bases, with 4 bases of the junction left unmatched. The CDR3 consists of 15 residues. The CDR3 loop is CSARRGQGAPYEQYF. The CDR3 DNA follows: TGCAGTGCTAGAAGGGGACAGGGGGCCCCCTACGAGCAGTACTTC.

The CDR3 loop is CSAREGLAGAGEQYF. CDR3 nucleotides: TGCAGTGCTAGAGAGGGACTAGCGGGAGCTGGCGAGCAGTACTTC. V gene TRBV20-1 combines with J gene TRBJ2-7; 14 bases agree with TRBD2. Unmatched junction bases numbered 4, after V lost 0 bases and J lost 6 bases. The CDR3 is 15 amino acids. CDR1 is DFQATT and CDR2 is SNEGSKA in the germline V gene (reference sequence).

This clonotype was seen a handful of times. This rearrangement joins TRBV3-1 to TRBJ2-5; the D call may be TRBD1 or TRBD2 (5 bases each). V lost 0 bases, J lost 0 bases, and 8 bases lay in between. This CDR3 contains 15 residues. CDR1 and CDR2 (germline): LGHDT, YNNKEL (reference sequence). In DNA, the CDR3 is TGTGCCAGCAGCCAAGATTTGGGGGACCAAGAGACCCAGTACTTC. This translates into CASSQDLGDQETQYF.

This clonotype has ten or more counts. J is TRBJ2-5 and V is TRBV20-1, with no clear D. The CDR3 loop spans 14 amino acids. The ends were cut back, 0 bases at V and 1 base at J, with 9 bases in the middle. CDR1 and CDR2 from the germline V gene are DFQATT and SNEGSKA (reference sequence). The CDR3 DNA reads TGCAGTGCTAGAGATCCCAGAATCCAAGAGACCCAGTACTTC. It codes for CSARDPRIQETQYF.

This clonotype was counted a few times. Possible read error: a much larger clone is one base away. Here the CDR3 reads CASSESGIDTQYF. CDR3 in DNA: TGTGCCAGCAGTGAATCGGGGATCGATACGCAGTATTTT. The J gene is TRBJ2-3, the V gene TRBV25-1; tentatively, D is TRBD2 (5 bases). CDR1 and CDR2 from the germline V gene are MGHDK and SYGVNS. The CDR3 length is 13 residues. The V gene lost 1 base and the J gene lost 6 bases, with 8 bases spanning the gap. The whole variable domain, remainder taken from reference TRBV25-1 and TRBJ2-3, is EADIYQTPRYLVIGTGKKITLECSQTMGHDKMYWYQQDPGMELHLIHYSYGVNSTEKGDLSSESTVSRIRTEHFPLTLESARPSHTSQYLCASSESGIDTQYFGPGTRLTVL.

This clonotype was detected only once. Given a much more abundant clone one base away, this may be a read error. The chain couples TRBV4-3 to TRBJ2-7, with D tentatively TRBD1 (5 bases). The DNA end is a closer match to TRBJ2-5, so the J assignment may be wrong. CDR3 length equals 13 residues. Germline CDR1 is LGHNA and CDR2 is YSLEER. DNA for the CDR3: TGCACCAGCAGCCAAACACATCAGGGGACCCAGTACTTC. Protein sequence: CTSSQTHQGTQYF.

There are a few counts of this clonotype. A much larger clone differs by one base, so this may be a read error. The V and J genes are TRBV28 and TRBJ2-4; D is tentatively TRBD1 or TRBD2 (5 bases each). The CDR3 extends over 14 amino acids. Germline V gene sequence: CDR1 MDHEN, CDR2 SYDVKM. In nucleotides, the CDR3 is TGTGCCAGCATGGGACCGCTAGCCGAAAACATTCAGTACTTC. This codes for CASMGPLAENIQYF.

The rearrangement uses TRBV5-1 and TRBJ2-1; tentatively, D is TRBD2 (6 bases). The germline CDR1 and CDR2 sequences are SGHRS and YFSETQ. Trimming shortened V by 1 base and J by 1 base, and 21 bases separated the two germline ends. CDR3 size: 19 residues. The CDR3 sequence is CASSLFVPGDATSYNEQFF. In DNA, the CDR3 is TGCGCCAGCAGCTTGTTCGTACCGGGGGATGCGACATCCTACAATGAGCAGTTCTTC. The whole variable domain, remainder taken from reference TRBV5-1 and TRBJ2-1, is KAGVTQTPRYLIKTRGQQVTLSCSPISGHRSVSWYQQTPGQGLQFLFEYFSETQRNKGNFPGRFSGRQFSNSRSEMNVSTLELGDSALYLCASSLFVPGDATSYNEQFFGPGTRLTVL.

The chain combines TRBV9 with TRBJ2-7, with D perhaps TRBD1 or TRBD2 (5 bases each). Trimming cost V 4 bases and J 3 bases, with 14 bases left between them. Germline lookup yields CDR1 SGDLS and CDR2 YYNGEE. The CDR3 spans 14 residues. The CDR3 region has the DNA TGTGCCAGCAGCCCGACCCTGGGGGTCTACGAGCAGTACTTC. Protein sequence: CASSPTLGVYEQYF.

This clonotype occurred a few times. The rearrangement joins TRBV6-2 or TRBV6-3 to TRBJ2-1; 13 bases agree with TRBD2. Germline loops: CDR1 MNHEY, CDR2 SVGEGT. The CDR3 loop spans 16 amino acids. The V gene end was trimmed by 2 bases and the J gene end by 13 bases; junction bases not matched to a gene: 11. The CDR3 nucleotides are TGTGCCAGCAGTTACCGTATACTAGCGGGAGGGCCGGATCAGTTCTTC. Amino acids: CASSYRILAGGPDQFF.

This clonotype was seen a few times. DNA of the CDR3: TGTGCCAGTACCCCTGGAGGCCCCGGGTTCTACAATGAGCAGTTCTTC. This codes for CASTPGGPGFYNEQFF. The chain has TRBV3-1 and TRBJ2-1, with D possibly matching TRBD2 (5 bases). Germline CDR1 is LGHDT and CDR2 is YNNKEL (reference sequence). V gave up 9 bases and J gave up 3 bases, with 21 bases separating them. The CDR3 sequence is 16 residues long.

Ten or more counts support this clonotype. The chain carries TRBV7-2 and TRBJ2-1; no reliable D call. The V and J ends lost 4 bases and 6 bases respectively, with 13 bases between them. There are 14 residues in the CDR3. The germline V gene encodes CDR1 SGHTA and CDR2 FQGNSA. The CDR3 loop reads CASSSLRGPNEQFF. The CDR3 DNA follows: TGTGCCAGCAGCTCCTTACGCGGACCCAATGAGCAGTTCTTC.

Many counts were recorded for this clonotype. The chain recombines TRBV13 with TRBJ2-7; the match to TRBD1 covers 10 bases. CDR1 is PRHDT and CDR2 is FYEKMQ in the germline V gene (reference sequence). V lost 5 bases and J lost 6; bases outside the gene matches: 7. This CDR3 contains 14 residues. Here the CDR3 reads CASSLRDRGREQYF. The DNA of the CDR3 is TGTGCCAGCAGCCTCCGGGACAGGGGTCGCGAGCAGTACTTC.

The chain combines TRBV20-1 with TRBJ2-2; possibly TRBD2 for D (5 bases). V was trimmed by 0 bases and J by 4 bases, leaving 15 bases between them. The CDR3 runs 16 residues. CDR1 is DFQATT and CDR2 is SNEGSKA in the germline V gene (reference sequence). The CDR3 loop is CSARDFLTGVTGELFF. The CDR3 DNA reads as TGCAGTGCTAGAGATTTCCTAACCGGGGTCACCGGGGAGCTGTTTTTT.

This clonotype was observed at least ten times. This chain joins TRBV29-1 and TRBJ1-2; D gene unclear. V was clipped by 7 bases and J by 6 bases, with 12 bases between them. The V gene's germline CDR1 is SQVTM and CDR2 ANQGSEA. This CDR3 comprises 11 residues. The CDR3 DNA is TGCAGCGGAAGGTCCCCCGATGGCTACACCTTC. Protein: CSGRSPDGYTF.

The V call is TRBV5-5, the J call TRBJ2-1; D remains ambiguous. The CDR3 loop spans 16 amino acids. Trimming took 4 bases from V and 0 from J, leaving 14 bases between them. Germline V gives CDR1 SGHKS, CDR2 YYEKEE (reference sequence). The CDR3 bases are TGTGCCAGCAGCAGCCGGGTCGGGTCCTCCTACAATGAGCAGTTCTTC. Protein sequence: CASSSRVGSSYNEQFF.